The sequence of this T cell receptor beta chain was determined in a study of T cells after yellow fever vaccination. The V gene's germline CDR1 is MDHEN and CDR2 SYDVKM. V lost 10 bases to trimming and J lost 3 bases, with 17 bases between them. This CDR3 region has 14 residues. This clonotype showed up many times. Its antigen is as yet unknown. A 5'RACE template-switching step, the method used to make TCR cDNA, added a universal primer site and UMIs. TCRdb called the 5' RACE reads again in MiXCR, with one record for every CDR3 protein. The sample comprises roughly 350,000 distinct CDR3 sequences, 4.1% of which are singletons, and under 30% rests with the top ten. Whole-study results and caveats: Repertoires sorted by FACS could include abundant clonotypes that are contaminants from the bulk population. Most clones from primary vaccination were detected again post-booster (about 95% CD4, around 90% CD8).

The source was PBMCs, collected 5 days after the yellow fever booster vaccination. V gene TRBV28 combines with J gene TRBJ2-3; D tentatively reads TRBD1 or TRBD2 (5 bases each). This receptor was taken from a man younger than 35 who received the YFV17D yellow fever vaccine. As DNA, the CDR3 is TGTGCCACCTCCGGGACCCAGGGTACAGATACGCAGTATTTT. Amino acids: CATSGTQGTDTQYF.